Sequencing of this T cell receptor (beta chain) was carried out in a study of T cells in Graves' hyperthyroidism and ophthalmopathy. Exclusion criteria comprised uncontrolled infection, other autoimmune disease, pregnancy or lactation. PBMCs were collected from an approximately 9.3 ml volume of fresh peripheral blood. Regarding the study as a whole: Researchers report that a 13 V-J model separated ophthalmopathy from stable hyperthyroidism.

This clonotype was counted at least ten times. The antigen is undetermined. V lost 3 bases to trimming and J lost 4 bases; unmatched junction nucleotides: 4. Germline CDR1 and CDR2: MDHEN and SYDVKM. This CDR3 is 15 amino acids long. TCR beta CDR3 sequences were amplified from RNA transcripts. HTBI primers were employed in a first-round RT-PCR of the TCR CDR3. One entry per CDR3 protein, called by TCRdb with MiXCR from the multiplex PCR reads. The sample shows over 450,000 distinct CDR3 sequences, approximately 17% of them seen only once. V gene TRBV28 combines with J gene TRBJ1-5; 9 bases line up with TRBD1. This receptor was taken from a young woman with Graves' ophthalmopathy. The sample taken for sequencing was blood. Here the CDR3 DNA reads TGTGCCAGCAGTTTGGACAGGGGAAATAATCAGCCCCAGCATTTT. Amino acids: CASSLDRGNNQPQHF.